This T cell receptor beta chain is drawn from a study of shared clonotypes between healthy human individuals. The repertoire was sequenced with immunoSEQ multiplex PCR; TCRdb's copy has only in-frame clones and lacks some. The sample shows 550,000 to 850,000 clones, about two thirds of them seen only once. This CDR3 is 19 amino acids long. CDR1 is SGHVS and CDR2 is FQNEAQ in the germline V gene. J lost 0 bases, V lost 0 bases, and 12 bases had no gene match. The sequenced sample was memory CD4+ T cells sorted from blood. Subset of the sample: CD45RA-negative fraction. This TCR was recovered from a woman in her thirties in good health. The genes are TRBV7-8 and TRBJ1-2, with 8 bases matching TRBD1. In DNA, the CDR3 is TGTGCCAGCAGCTTAGCGGTCAGGGACAGGAGATCGGCTAACTATGGCTACACCTTC. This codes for CASSLAVRDRRSANYGYTF. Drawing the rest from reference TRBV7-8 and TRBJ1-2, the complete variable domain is GAGVSQSPRYKVAKRGQDVALRCDPISGHVSLFWYQQALGQGPEFLTYFQNEAQLDKSGLPSDRFFAERPEGSVSTLKIQRTQQEDSAVYLCASSLAVRDRRSANYGYTFGSGTRLTVV.